This T cell receptor (beta chain) was retrieved from a study of cytomegalovirus exposure and HLA in healthy donors. Study in general: A subsequent analysis stated that the 110 or so validation repertoires were run on the same platform as the 600 to 750 first-cohort repertoires. Study results and limitations: Some TCR beta chains (approximately 180 of them) were listed as cytomegalovirus-associated. Cytomegalovirus status was reportedly diagnosed by the classifier with high sensitivity and specificity.

Concerning this clone: What it binds is not known.

Sequencing used immunoSEQ multiplex PCR; TCRdb keeps in-frame clones, though not all of them. The table records about 260,000 clones, 90% of them present only once. Germline V lookup: CDR1 SGHVS, CDR2 FQNEAQ. CDR3 length equals 19 residues. V trimming: 2 bases; J trimming: 3 bases; junction bases outside the gene matches: 9. Sequencing used PBMCs. This rearrangement joins TRBV7-8 to TRBJ2-2; 13 bases align to TRBD2. This TCR came from a woman in her 30s in good health and CMV-seronegative. The CDR3 is CASSLYMTSGRLDTGELFF. Written as DNA, the CDR3 is TGTGCCAGCAGCTTATATATGACTAGCGGGAGGTTGGACACCGGGGAGCTGTTTTTT.